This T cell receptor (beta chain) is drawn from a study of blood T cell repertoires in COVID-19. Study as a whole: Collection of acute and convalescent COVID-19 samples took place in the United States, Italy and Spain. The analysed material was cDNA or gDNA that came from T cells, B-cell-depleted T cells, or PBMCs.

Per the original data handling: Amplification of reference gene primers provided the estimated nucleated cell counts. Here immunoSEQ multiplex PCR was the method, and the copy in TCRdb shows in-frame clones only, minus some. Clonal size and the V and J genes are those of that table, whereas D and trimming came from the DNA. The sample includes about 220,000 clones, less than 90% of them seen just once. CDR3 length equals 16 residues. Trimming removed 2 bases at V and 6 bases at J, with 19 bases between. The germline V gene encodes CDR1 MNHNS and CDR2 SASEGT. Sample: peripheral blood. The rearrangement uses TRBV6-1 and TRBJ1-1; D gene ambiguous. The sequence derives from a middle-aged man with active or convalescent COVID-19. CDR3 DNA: TGTGCCAGCAGTGAAAAGGCGGGCAGAGGGTCATCTGAAGCTTTCTTT. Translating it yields CASSEKAGRGSSEAFF.